The table lists the clone carrying this T cell receptor (beta chain) with a few counts. In the original processing: By means of reference gene primer amplification, nucleated cell counts were estimated. This table comes from immunoSEQ multiplex PCR, and its TCRdb copy is limited to in-frame clones, with some not included. V, J and clone size reflect that table, while D and trimming were determined from the DNA. In the table there are 50,000 or so clones, around 80% of which are singletons. These data originate in a study of blood T cell repertoires in COVID-19. Study summary: Sites in the United States, Italy and Spain provided acute and convalescent COVID-19 samples. From T cells, B-cell-depleted T cells, or PBMCs came the material, which was cDNA or gDNA.

Germline CDR1 is SNHLY and CDR2 is FYNNEI. V was clipped by 6 bases and J by 0 bases, with 17 bases between them. The length of the CDR3 is 16 residues. V and J are TRBV2 and TRBJ1-1; D may be TRBD1 (5 bases). This TCR derives from a man in his sixties or seventies with acute or convalescent COVID-19. Sample: peripheral blood. In DNA, the CDR3 is TGTGCCAGCAGAACCGATCGGAGGGGTTTGAACACTGAAGCTTTCTTT. Translation: CASRTDRRGLNTEAFF.